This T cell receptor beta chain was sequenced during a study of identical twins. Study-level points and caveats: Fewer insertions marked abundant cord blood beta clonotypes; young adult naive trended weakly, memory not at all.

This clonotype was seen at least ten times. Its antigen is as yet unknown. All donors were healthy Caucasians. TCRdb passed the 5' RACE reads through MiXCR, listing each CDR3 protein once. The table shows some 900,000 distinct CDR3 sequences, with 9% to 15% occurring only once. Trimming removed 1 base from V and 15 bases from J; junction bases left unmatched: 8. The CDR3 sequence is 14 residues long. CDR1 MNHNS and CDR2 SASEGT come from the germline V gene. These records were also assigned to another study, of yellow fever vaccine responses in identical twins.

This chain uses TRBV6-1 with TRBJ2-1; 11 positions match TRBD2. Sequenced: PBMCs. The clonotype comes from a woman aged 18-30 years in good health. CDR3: CASSEDPRLAGPFF. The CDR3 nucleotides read TGTGCCAGCAGTGAAGACCCTAGACTAGCGGGACCGTTCTTC.